The 12 T cell receptor beta chains below come from one sample, sequenced in a study of cytomegalovirus exposure and HLA in healthy donors. PCR primers comprised 60 Vbeta and 13 Jbeta primers. Here immunoSEQ multiplex PCR was the method, and the copy in TCRdb shows in-frame clones only, minus some. This sample has 130,000 or so clones, with about four fifths found just once. The sequenced sample was PBMCs. All receptors derive from a man aged 18 to 35 in good health and CMV-seronegative.

The rearrangement uses TRBV5-6 and TRBJ1-2; D uncertain. CDR1 and CDR2 (germline): SGHDT, YYEEEE. Trimming stripped 4 bases from V and 4 bases from J, with 14 bases between. There are 14 residues in the CDR3. The CDR3: CASSIPGISYGYTF. CDR3 nucleotide sequence: TGTGCCAGCAGCATACCGGGGATCTCCTATGGCTACACCTTC. The full variable domain, rest sourced from reference TRBV5-6 and TRBJ1-2, is DAGVTQSPTHLIKTRGQQVTLRCSPKSGHDTVSWYQQALGQGPQFIFQYYEEEERQRGNFPDRFSGHQFPNYSSELNVNALLLGDSALYLCASSIPGISYGYTFGSGTRLTVV.

The DNA of the CDR3 is TGTGCCAGCAGTCTAGTCGGTAATCAGCCCCAGCATTTT. Its translation: CASSLVGNQPQHF. The V call is TRBV28, the J call TRBJ1-5, with no clear D. V was pared by 5 bases and J by 4 bases, with 9 bases between. The germline CDR1 and CDR2 sequences are MDHEN and SYDVKM. This CDR3 comprises 13 residues.

V gene TRBV14 combines with J gene TRBJ2-7, with TRBD1 matching 7 bases. V lost 4 bases and J lost 0; bases outside the gene matches: 12. CDR3 length: 17 residues. CDR1 and CDR2 from the germline V gene are SGHDN and FVKESK. The DNA of the CDR3 is TGTGCCAGCAGCCCAAGAGGGACAGCCAACCCCTCCTACGAGCAGTACTTC. Translation: CASSPRGTANPSYEQYF.

The chain links TRBV7-2 to TRBJ2-2; 11 nucleotides agree with TRBD2. The germline gives CDR1 SGHTA, CDR2 FQGNSA. The ends lost 5 bases at V and 7 bases at J; junction bases unmatched: 9. This CDR3 is 16 amino acids long. Here the CDR3 DNA reads TGTGCCAGCAGCCGAGTAGCGGGGGGGCACGACGGGGAGCTGTTTTTT. Translated, it gives CASSRVAGGHDGELFF. Looking up the rest from reference TRBV7-2 and TRBJ2-2 gives the full variable domain: GAGVSQSPSNKVTEKGKDVELRCDPISGHTALYWYRQSLGQGLEFLIYFQGNSAPDKSGLPSDRFSAERTGGSVSTLTIQRTQQEDSAVYLCASSRVAGGHDGELFFGEGSRLTVL.

This clone was counted once. The chain has TRBV27 and TRBJ2-5, with TRBD2 matching 14 bases. Germline V gene sequence: CDR1 MNHEY, CDR2 SMNVEV (reference sequence). V lost 6 bases and J lost 5; bases outside the gene matches: 8. There are 16 residues in the CDR3. This CDR3 reads CASRGTSGGTMETQYF. CDR3 bases: TGTGCCAGCAGGGGGACTAGCGGGGGAACGATGGAGACCCAGTACTTC.

In this sample, this clone turned up a few times. The V call is TRBV11-2, the J call TRBJ2-7; TRBD1 is a possible D gene (6 bases). V was cut by 0 bases and J by 5 bases, with 11 bases left in between. Germline-derived CDR1 and CDR2 are SGHAT and FQNNGV. The CDR3 has 14 residues. The CDR3 sequence: CASSLDRTGHEQYF. CDR3 sequence (DNA): TGTGCCAGCAGCTTAGATCGAACAGGGCACGAGCAGTACTTC.

This clone has only one observation. The rearrangement uses TRBV16 and TRBJ1-2, with TRBD1 matching 7 bases. CDR1 and CDR2 (germline): KGHSY, FQNENV. J was trimmed by 2 bases and V by 4 bases; bases with no gene match: 7. The CDR3 length is 15 residues. CDR3 DNA: TGTGCCAGCAGCCTGCCCCCCAGGGGGAACTATGGCTACACCTTC. Translated, it gives CASSLPPRGNYGYTF.

The chain joins TRBV5-1 to TRBJ2-1, with D unclear. V was shortened by 3 bases and J by 3 bases, with 10 bases between the two germline ends. Germline CDR1 reads SGHRS; CDR2 reads YFSETQ. The CDR3 has 14 residues. The CDR3 sequence is CASSSPESYNEQFF. The CDR3 DNA sequence: TGCGCCAGCAGCTCACCCGAGAGCTACAATGAGCAGTTCTTC.

The V gene is TRBV27, the J gene TRBJ2-7; D is possibly TRBD1 (6 bases). The CDR3 is 13 amino acids. With 2 bases removed from V and 2 bases from J, the gap between germline ends came to 7 bases. Per the germline V gene, CDR1 is MNHEY and CDR2 is SMNVEV (reference sequence). The CDR3 DNA is TGTGCCAGCAGTTTAGGGACAACCTACGAGCAGTACTTC. This gives the protein CASSLGTTYEQYF.

The chain couples TRBV6-6 to TRBJ1-1, with 8 nucleotides matching TRBD1. Germline-derived CDR1 and CDR2 are MNHNY and SVGAGI (reference sequence). The CDR3 contains 12 residues. V lost 7 bases to trimming and J lost 5 bases; unmatched junction nucleotides: 3. CDR3 amino acids: CASTRQGTEAFF. In nucleotides, the CDR3 is TGTGCCAGCACCCGACAGGGGACTGAAGCTTTCTTT.

Written as DNA, the CDR3 is TGTGCCAGCAGTTTATCGAGCGGGGGGGACAATGAGCAGTTCTTC. It codes for CASSLSSGGDNEQFF. The V and J genes are TRBV27 and TRBJ2-1; the match to TRBD2 covers 10 bases. The V and J ends lost 0 bases and 5 bases, in that order; junction bases with no gene match: 1. The CDR3 totals 15 residues. CDR1 is MNHEY and CDR2 is SMNVEV in the germline V gene (reference sequence).

The chain uses TRBV10-2 and TRBJ2-5, with 8 bases that match TRBD2. The germline V gene has CDR1 WSHSY and CDR2 SAAADI. The V gene end was trimmed by 6 bases and the J gene end by 0 bases; junction bases not matched to a gene: 3. The CDR3 extends over 14 amino acids. The CDR3 nucleotides read TGCGCCAGCAGCCCGCGGGGGGACCAAGAGACCCAGTACTTC. This sequence encodes CASSPRGDQETQYF.